These 32 T cell receptor beta chains came from one sample sequenced in a study of cytomegalovirus exposure and HLA in healthy donors. The PCR employed 60 Vbeta primers together with 13 Jbeta primers. This table comes from immunoSEQ multiplex PCR, and its TCRdb copy is limited to in-frame clones, with some not included. In the table there are about 140,000 clones, 73% of which are singletons. Sample: PBMCs. The source of these receptors is a woman between 40 and 55 years old in good health and CMV-seronegative.

The chain uses TRBV4-1 and TRBJ2-1; TRBD1 matches 7 bases. With V trimmed by 3 bases and J by 6 bases, 14 bases remained unmatched. The CDR3 is 17 residues long. Germline-derived CDR1 and CDR2 are MGHRA and YSYEKL. CDR3 loop: CASSHYISGTDPNEQFF. The CDR3, as DNA: TGCGCCAGCAGCCATTATATTTCCGGGACAGACCCCAATGAGCAGTTCTTC.

This chain joins TRBV29-1 and TRBJ2-3; D is possibly TRBD2 (6 bases). CDR3 length: 14 amino acids. Per the germline V gene, CDR1 is SQVTM and CDR2 is ANQGSEA. The V end lost 2 bases, the J end lost 2 bases, and 11 bases lay between the germline ends. The CDR3 region is CSVEITSSTDTQYF. Here the CDR3 DNA reads TGCAGCGTTGAAATCACTAGCTCCACAGATACGCAGTATTTT.

The chain couples TRBV5-1 to TRBJ1-1; tentative D call: TRBD1 (6 bases). Trimming cost V 0 bases and J 5 bases, with 11 bases left between them. The length of the CDR3 is 14 residues. The V gene's germline CDR1 is SGHRS and CDR2 YFSETQ. The CDR3 DNA sequence: TGCGCCAGCAGCTTGGAGGGCAGGGGTACTGAAGCTTTCTTT. Translation gives CASSLEGRGTEAFF.

This clone came up a few times. The V and J genes are TRBV13 and TRBJ1-6; 8 positions match TRBD1. Germline-derived CDR1 and CDR2 are PRHDT and FYEKMQ (reference sequence). The length of the CDR3 is 15 residues. With V trimmed by 4 bases and J by 14 bases, 13 bases remained unmatched. The CDR3 DNA follows: TGTGCCAGCAGCTCCGGACAGGGAGGAGGAAGGGCCCTCCACTTT. Translating gives CASSSGQGGGRALHF. The full variable domain, completed using reference TRBV13 and TRBJ1-6, is AAGVIQSPRHLIKEKRETATLKCYPIPRHDTVYWYQQGPGQDPQFLISFYEKMQSDKGSIPDRFSAQQFSDYHSELNMSSLELGDSALYFCASSSGQGGGRALHFGNGTRLTVT.

The chain uses TRBV5-4 and TRBJ2-5, with 10 positions matching TRBD2. The J segment lost 1 base and the V segment lost 3 bases, leaving 3 bases of the junction unmatched. Germline V lookup: CDR1 SGHNT, CDR2 YYREEE (reference sequence). CDR3 length: 15 amino acids. CDR3 loop: CASSSQRGGQETQYF. The CDR3 nucleotides read TGTGCCAGCAGCTCCCAGCGGGGGGGCCAAGAGACCCAGTACTTC.

CDR3 DNA sequence: TGTGCCACCAGCAAGGGACTAGCGGGGGGAAACAATGAGCAGTTCTTC. It codes for CATSKGLAGGNNEQFF. The chain employs TRBV15 and TRBJ2-1, with 15 bases fitting TRBD2. J gave up 5 bases and V 4 bases, and 3 bases lay outside the gene matches. The CDR3 sequence is 16 residues long. Germline loops: CDR1 LNHNV, CDR2 YYDKDF (reference sequence). Filled out from reference TRBV15 and TRBJ2-1, the complete variable domain reads DAMVIQNPRYQVTQFGKPVTLSCSQTLNHNVMYWYQQKSSQAPKLLFHYYDKDFNNEADTPDNFQSRRPNTSFCFLDIRSPGLGDTAMYLCATSKGLAGGNNEQFFGPGTRLTVL.

In this sample, this clone turned up once. The V and J genes are TRBV28 and TRBJ2-6, with D perhaps matching TRBD2 (5 bases). The CDR3 has 15 amino acids. Germline V lookup: CDR1 MDHEN, CDR2 SYDVKM. The V and J ends lost 6 bases and 0 bases respectively, with 9 bases between them. The CDR3, as DNA: TGTGCCAGCAGGGAGGAAAACTCTGGGGCCAACGTCCTGACTTTC. Amino acids: CASREENSGANVLTF.

This chain links TRBV5-6 with TRBJ1-2, with TRBD1 matching 10 bases. The germline gives CDR1 SGHDT, CDR2 YYEEEE. The ends lost 0 bases at V and 7 bases at J; junction bases unmatched: 6. The CDR3 totals 15 residues. CDR3 DNA sequence: TGTGCCAGCAGCTTGGGGGCGACAGGGGGCTCTGGCTACACCTTC. Its protein is CASSLGATGGSGYTF.

The gene calls are TRBV15 and TRBJ2-2, with D perhaps matching TRBD1 (5 bases). The CDR3 covers 14 residues. The germline V gene has CDR1 LNHNV and CDR2 YYDKDF (reference sequence). With 0 bases removed from V and 9 bases from J, the gap between germline ends came to 11 bases. The CDR3 sequence: CATSRETVGRELFF. The CDR3, as DNA: TGTGCCACCAGCAGAGAAACAGTGGGGCGGGAGCTGTTTTTT.

The CDR3 protein is CSVEERTGELFF. For the CDR3, the DNA is TGCAGCGTTGAAGAACGGACCGGGGAGCTGTTTTTT. This sequence joins TRBV29-1 and TRBJ2-2; D call uncertain. The germline V gene encodes CDR1 SQVTM and CDR2 ANQGSEA. V lost 0 bases and J lost 5, with 4 bases in between. This CDR3 has 12 amino acids.

This clone showed up just once. The gene calls are TRBV2 and TRBJ1-3; maybe TRBD1 (5 bases). There are 12 residues in the CDR3. The V and J ends lost 6 bases and 8 bases respectively, with 11 bases between them. Germline V lookup: CDR1 SNHLY, CDR2 FYNNEI. The DNA for the CDR3 is TGTGCCAGCAGGCCTAGGGGTGACACCATATATTTT. Amino acid sequence: CASRPRGDTIYF.

The chain combines TRBV6-5 with TRBJ1-2; tentatively, D is TRBD1 (5 bases). V lost 7 bases, J lost 6 bases, and 12 bases lay in between. Germline assignment: CDR1 MNHEY and CDR2 SVGAGI. The CDR3 sequence is 12 residues long. For the CDR3, the DNA is TGTGCCAGCACCCAGGGTTTGGATGGCTACACCTTC. It specifies CASTQGLDGYTF.

The V and J genes are TRBV7-9 and TRBJ1-2; 12 bases agree with TRBD1. Looked up from germline, CDR1 is SEHNR and CDR2 is FQNEAQ (reference sequence). Trimming at V came to 4 bases and at J to 8 bases, leaving 5 bases not matched to a gene. The CDR3 length is 14 residues. This CDR3 reads CASSSGQGAHGYTF. CDR3 bases: TGTGCCAGCAGCTCGGGACAGGGGGCTCACGGCTACACCTTC.

J is TRBJ2-7 and V is TRBV5-4, with D possibly matching TRBD1 (8 bases). CDR1 and CDR2 (germline): SGHNT, YYREEE (reference sequence). The ends were cut back, 2 bases at V and 4 bases at J, with 13 bases in the middle. The CDR3 has 14 amino acids. This chain's CDR3 is CASSFYRGGYEQYV. The CDR3 bases are TGTGCCAGCAGCTTCTACAGGGGGGGTTACGAGCAGTACGTC.

V gene TRBV7-9 combines with J gene TRBJ1-2, with 11 bases matching TRBD1. The CDR3 length is 13 residues. Germline V gene data show CDR1 as SEHNR and CDR2 as FQNEAQ (reference sequence). V lost 8 bases to trimming and J lost 5 bases; unmatched junction nucleotides: 4. CDR3: CASQDRGPYGYTF. Here the CDR3 DNA reads TGTGCCAGCCAGGACAGGGGGCCGTATGGCTACACCTTC.

The chain is built from TRBV18 and TRBJ2-3; D is unclear. The germline V and J ends were trimmed by 0 bases and 0 bases, with 4 bases remaining between them. The germline CDR1 and CDR2 sequences are KGHSH and LQKENI. The CDR3 length is 14 residues. The chain's CDR3 is CASSPPSSTDTQYF. The CDR3 DNA follows: TGTGCCAGCTCACCACCCTCTAGCACAGATACGCAGTATTTT. Variable domain in full (rest from reference TRBV18 and TRBJ2-3): NAGVMQNPRHLVRRRGQEARLRCSPMKGHSHVYWYRQLPEEGLKFMVYLQKENIIDESGMPKERFSAEFPKEGPSILRIQQVVRGDSAAYFCASSPPSSTDTQYFGPGTRLTVL.

The V call is TRBV7-9, the J call TRBJ1-6, with D hard to call. CDR1 is SEHNR and CDR2 is FQNEAQ in the germline V gene (reference sequence). Trimming shortened V by 4 bases and J by 11 bases, and 12 bases separated the two germline ends. The CDR3 has 13 amino acids. The CDR3 loop reads CASSWQRSTPLHF. As DNA, the CDR3 is TGTGCCAGCAGCTGGCAGAGGTCAACACCCCTCCACTTT.

The chain's CDR3 is CASSQDQAGSEKLFF. CDR3 DNA sequence: TGCGCCAGCAGCCAAGATCAGGCAGGTAGTGAAAAACTGTTTTTT. The V and J genes are TRBV4-3 and TRBJ1-4, with unresolved D. This CDR3 contains 15 residues. V shed 0 bases and J shed 7 bases, with 12 bases lying between them. Germline CDR1 is LGHNA and CDR2 is YSLEER.

This clone was picked up one time. Here the CDR3 reads CASSQGTGGIQYF. CDR3 bases: TGTGCCAGCAGCCAAGGGACAGGGGGCATTCAGTACTTC. V is TRBV16 and J is TRBJ2-4, with 11 bases lining up with TRBD1. CDR1 is KGHSY and CDR2 is FQNENV in the germline V gene. Trimming cost V 2 bases and J 9 bases; bases outside gene matches: 0. The CDR3 contains 13 residues.

J is TRBJ1-1 and V is TRBV2; D gene ambiguous. With 8 bases removed from V and 1 base from J, the gap between germline ends came to 11 bases. The CDR3 spans 13 residues. Germline V gene sequence: CDR1 SNHLY, CDR2 FYNNEI. The CDR3 here is CASGFDWNTEAFF. In nucleotides, the CDR3 is TGTGCCAGCGGGTTTGACTGGAACACTGAAGCTTTCTTT.

The J gene is TRBJ2-5, the V gene TRBV4-1; D not resolved. The V gene lost 1 base and the J gene lost 1 base, with 7 bases spanning the gap. There are 14 residues in the CDR3. CDR1 and CDR2 (germline): MGHRA, YSYEKL. As DNA, the CDR3 is TGCGCCAGCAGCCAAGCTTCCTTCCAAGAGACCCAGTACTTC. Its translation: CASSQASFQETQYF.

This chain links TRBV7-9 with TRBJ2-1, with D unresolved. The V gene lost 1 base and the J gene lost 7 bases, with 8 bases spanning the gap. Per the germline V gene, CDR1 is SEHNR and CDR2 is FQNEAQ (reference sequence). There are 13 residues in the CDR3. CDR3 loop: CASSLGGLNEQFF. CDR3 nucleotides: TGTGCCAGCAGCTTAGGTGGGCTTAATGAGCAGTTCTTC.

This chain joins TRBV11-2 and TRBJ1-2; D uncertain. Between the trimmed V and J ends, which lost 5 bases and 1 base, there was a span of 14 bases. CDR1 and CDR2 from the germline V gene are SGHAT and FQNNGV. The CDR3 loop spans 15 amino acids. CDR3 sequence reads: CASSALHELNYGYTF. CDR3 DNA sequence: TGTGCCAGCAGCGCCCTCCACGAACTTAACTATGGCTACACCTTC.

The gene calls are TRBV5-4 and TRBJ1-1; D remains unclear. Trimming cost V 2 bases and J 0 bases, with 5 bases left between them. Germline V CDR1 and CDR2: SGHNT, YYREEE (reference sequence). CDR3 size: 13 residues. This CDR3 is CASSFVMNTEAFF. DNA for the CDR3: TGTGCCAGCAGCTTCGTAATGAACACTGAAGCTTTCTTT.

This clone showed up just a few times. V usage is TRBV5-6 and J usage is TRBJ1-1; 7 bases map to TRBD1. V gave up 3 bases and J gave up 2 bases; unmatched junction bases: 4. Germline V lookup: CDR1 SGHDT, CDR2 YYEEEE. The CDR3 has 14 amino acids. This chain's CDR3 is CASSYGQVNTEAFF. CDR3 nucleotide sequence: TGTGCCAGCAGCTACGGACAGGTAAACACTGAAGCTTTCTTT.

The rearrangement uses TRBV10-3 and TRBJ2-5, with a tentative D call TRBD1 (7 bases). Deletions cut 11 bases from V and 2 bases from J, with 15 bases between. This CDR3 is built from 13 residues. Germline CDR1 and CDR2: ENHRY and SYGVKD. The CDR3 nucleotides read TGTGCCTCCCGGGGGACAGAACAAGAGACCCAGTACTTC. It yields the protein CASRGTEQETQYF.

The chain carries TRBV5-6 and TRBJ1-1; 8 positions agree with TRBD1. Germline CDR1 SGHDT, CDR2 YYEEEE. Unmatched junction bases numbered 17, after V lost 4 bases and J lost 3 bases. This CDR3 region has 18 residues. The CDR3 sequence: CASSPRYRQGKSYTEAFF. In DNA form, the CDR3 reads TGTGCCAGCAGCCCACGATACCGACAGGGGAAGTCTTACACTGAAGCTTTCTTT.

The J gene is TRBJ2-1, the V gene TRBV25-1; maybe TRBD2 (5 bases). Trimming took 6 bases from V and 8 from J, leaving 14 bases between them. CDR1 MGHDK and CDR2 SYGVNS come from the germline V gene. This CDR3 region has 13 residues. CDR3 residues: CASRKVGVHEQFF. The CDR3 DNA follows: TGTGCCAGCAGGAAAGTCGGGGTCCATGAGCAGTTCTTC.

This rearrangement joins TRBV18 to TRBJ1-4; TRBD1 matches at 7 bases. Trimming cost V 2 bases and J 1 base; bases outside gene matches: 10. Germline V gives CDR1 KGHSH, CDR2 LQKENI. The CDR3 runs to 18 residues. CDR3 loop: CASSPRRRGPVTNEKLFF. The CDR3 nucleotides are TGTGCCAGCTCACCAAGGCGGAGGGGGCCTGTAACTAATGAAAAACTGTTTTTT.

The genes are TRBV20-1 and TRBJ2-5; 9 nucleotides line up with TRBD1. From germline, CDR1 is DFQATT and CDR2 SNEGSKA (reference sequence). With 7 bases clipped from V and 4 bases from J, the junction kept 1 base outside the gene matches. The CDR3 runs to 11 residues. CDR3 residues: CSVDRGETQYF. Here the CDR3 DNA reads TGCAGTGTGGACAGGGGAGAGACCCAGTACTTC.

The chain employs TRBV27 and TRBJ1-6; 8 positions agree with TRBD1. The CDR3 sequence is 15 residues long. The ends lost 6 bases at V and 9 bases at J; junction bases unmatched: 10. The germline V gene encodes CDR1 MNHEY and CDR2 SMNVEV (reference sequence). The CDR3 loop reads CASRRDRPKTSPLHF. The CDR3 DNA reads as TGTGCCAGCAGACGGGACAGGCCAAAAACTTCACCCCTCCACTTT.

The chain joins TRBV19 to TRBJ2-3; 7 bases are a match to TRBD1. The germline V gene encodes CDR1 LNHDA and CDR2 SQIVND (reference sequence). The CDR3 runs to 13 residues. V was clipped by 8 bases and J by 3 bases; unmatched bases: 5. Written as DNA, the CDR3 is TGTGCCAGTCGGGACAGTCCGACAGATACGCAGTATTTT. Translated, it gives CASRDSPTDTQYF.